These T cell receptor beta chains were read from a single sample in a study of cytomegalovirus exposure and HLA in healthy donors. Using immunoSEQ multiplex PCR, the repertoire was profiled, and TCRdb retains in-frame clones only, with some absent. The sample lists about 120,000 clones, roughly 82% occurring once. Sequencing was done on a sample of PBMCs. The source of these receptors is a man between 18 and 35 years old in good health and CMV-seronegative. CDR3s include the opening cysteine and the closing phenylalanine or tryptophan. The D gene is left open where the match is weak. Not every row has a clone size; where given, it reads once, few, many or a size class.

CASSFQGYNEQFF TGTGCCAGCAGCTTCCAGGGTTACAATGAGCAGTTCTTC once TRBJ2-1 NA TRBV5-8
CASRLGREQFF TGTGCCAGCAGGTTAGGGAGGGAGCAGTTCTTC NA TRBJ2-1 NA TRBV5-4
CASSLEHTYEQYF TGCGCCAGCAGCTTGGAACATACCTACGAGCAGTACTTC NA TRBJ2-7 NA TRBV5-1
CASSLDSSPDTQYF TGCGCCAGCAGCTTGGACTCAAGCCCCGATACGCAGTATTTT once TRBJ2-3 NA TRBV5-1
CASSPDGGTDTQYF TGTGCTAGCAGCCCGGACGGGGGCACAGATACGCAGTATTTT NA TRBJ2-3 NA TRBV7-7
CATSRDRSGQAYEQYF TGTGCCACCAGCAGAGATCGTAGCGGACAGGCCTACGAGCAGTACTTC NA TRBJ2-7 NA TRBV15
CAWGQRNEKLFF TGTGCCTGGGGACAGCGTAATGAAAAACTGTTTTTT NA TRBJ1-4 NA TRBV30
CASSSDRGSEQYF TGTGCCAGCAGCTCGGACAGGGGATCCGAGCAGTACTTC NA TRBJ2-7 TRBD1 TRBV7-7
CASSPQWAGNTIYF TGTGCCAGCAGCCCTCAGTGGGCCGGAAACACCATATATTTT NA TRBJ1-3 NA TRBV27
CASSLYGTGGITGELFF TGTGCCAGCAGCCTCTACGGGACAGGGGGCATTACCGGGGAGCTGTTTTTT NA TRBJ2-2 TRBD1 TRBV13
CASSFVDEQYF TGTGCCAGCAGCTTTGTCGACGAGCAGTACTTC few TRBJ2-7 NA TRBV5-4
CASSLGLANEQFF TGTGCCAGCAGCTTAGGACTAGCCAATGAGCAGTTCTTC NA TRBJ2-1 TRBD2 TRBV11-2
CASSLTSGASYEQYF TGTGCCAGCAGCCTGACTAGTGGGGCTAGTTACGAGCAGTACTTC NA TRBJ2-7 NA TRBV6-6
CASSYQRDNTGELFF TGTGCCAGCAGTTACCAGCGGGATAACACCGGGGAGCTGTTTTTT NA TRBJ2-2 TRBD2 TRBV6-6
CASSIQGSLVYEQYF TGTGCCAGTAGTATACAGGGGAGTTTGGTGTACGAGCAGTACTTC NA TRBJ2-7 NA TRBV19
CASSIMSGEEQYF TGCGCCAGCAGCATCATGAGTGGTGAAGAGCAGTACTTC few TRBJ2-7 NA TRBV4-1
CSARDLGEAFF TGCAGTGCTAGAGATCTAGGTGAAGCTTTCTTT NA TRBJ1-1 NA TRBV20-1
CASIETPPKNTEAFF TGTGCCAGCATCGAGACTCCCCCCAAGAACACTGAAGCTTTCTTT once TRBJ1-1 NA TRBV6-6
CASSLTTEAFGEKLFF TGCGCCAGCAGCTTGACGACCGAGGCTTTTGGTGAAAAACTGTTTTTT NA TRBJ1-4 NA TRBV5-1
CASSLGQGGGRNSPLHF TGTGCCAGCAGCTTAGGCCAAGGGGGAGGGCGGAATTCACCCCTCCACTTT NA TRBJ1-6 NA TRBV13
CASSSTGILYNEQFF TGTGCCAGCAGCTCGACAGGGATCCTCTACAATGAGCAGTTCTTC NA TRBJ2-1 TRBD1 TRBV5-4
CASSPDRGPYEQYF TGTGCCAGCAGCCCGGACAGGGGGCCCTACGAGCAGTACTTC NA TRBJ2-7 TRBD1 TRBV13
CASSPPGLAGITDTQYF TGTGCCAGCAGTCCCCCCGGACTAGCGGGGATCACAGATACGCAGTATTTT NA TRBJ2-3 TRBD2 TRBV28
CASSLLAGEQFF TGTGCCAGCAGTTTACTAGCAGGCGAGCAGTTCTTC NA TRBJ2-1 NA TRBV25-1
CASSRTGTGNTIYF TGTGCCAGCAGTAGGACGGGGACTGGAAACACCATATATTTT NA TRBJ1-3 NA TRBV27
CASRLTENTEAFF TGTGCCAGCAGACTCACAGAGAACACTGAAGCTTTCTTT NA TRBJ1-1 NA TRBV6-1
CASSIRTGVSNEQFF TGTGCCAGTAGTATACGGACGGGAGTCTCCAATGAGCAGTTCTTC NA TRBJ2-1 NA TRBV19
CSVEDLHRGPYNEQFF TGCAGCGTTGAAGATCTTCATAGGGGGCCCTACAATGAGCAGTTCTTC NA TRBJ2-1 TRBD1 TRBV29-1
CATSRAKTSGGNTEAFF TGTGCCACCAGCAGAGCTAAGACCTCGGGGGGCAACACTGAAGCTTTCTTT NA TRBJ1-1 NA TRBV15
CAIRSTGSSSYEQYF TGTGCCATCAGATCCACCGGGTCCTCCTCCTACGAGCAGTACTTC NA TRBJ2-7 NA TRBV10-3
CASSLAPLLAGVLVDEQFF TGTGCTAGCAGCTTAGCCCCGCTACTAGCGGGGGTTTTGGTCGATGAGCAGTTCTTC NA TRBJ2-1 TRBD2 TRBV7-7
CALGQGHGYTF TGTGCCCTGGGACAGGGGCATGGCTACACCTTC NA TRBJ1-2 TRBD1 TRBV30
CASSPGLADRETQYF TGTGCCAGCAGCCCAGGACTAGCTGATCGAGAGACCCAGTACTTC NA TRBJ2-5 TRBD2 TRBV5-4
CASSAGQTHNSPLHF TGTGCCAGTAGTGCCGGACAGACCCATAATTCACCCCTCCACTTT NA TRBJ1-6 NA TRBV19
CASSEPGTSGRTDTQYF TGCGCCAGCAGTGAGCCCGGGACTAGCGGTCGCACAGATACGCAGTATTTT NA TRBJ2-3 TRBD2 TRBV10-2